Here is one TCR beta chain with its context. Its antigen is unidentified. The CDR3 has 13 amino acids. Deletions cut 4 bases from V and 0 bases from J, with 6 bases between. CDR1 and CDR2 from the germline V gene are SGHDN and FVKESK. These data originate in a study of cytomegalovirus exposure and HLA in healthy donors. In the study overall: Some 85 million unique TCRs, all from HLA-typed donors, were included in an early release of the data. Findings and limits, study-wide: Donors were assumed by presence/absence analyses to have roughly uniform sequencing depth. CMV antigen specificity was confirmed in vitro for a few CMV-associated chains.

The PCR contained 60 Vbeta and 13 Jbeta primers. Original data processing: In a later analysis, around 10 million of tens of millions of unique beta chains occurred in at least two donors. Measured with immunoSEQ multiplex PCR; TCRdb has only the in-frame clones, and not every one. The V and J calls and the clone size are those of that table, but D and trimming were determined from the DNA. This sample has about 110,000 clones, with around 72% found just once. The gene calls are TRBV14 and TRBJ1-1; no firm D call. Input material: PBMCs. This clonotype was obtained from a woman between 35 and 50 years old in good health and CMV-seropositive. Written as DNA, the CDR3 is TGTGCCAGCAGCCTCGGTATGAACACTGAAGCTTTCTTT. This translates into CASSLGMNTEAFF.